A selection of T cell receptor beta chains follows, all from one sample in a study of OX40 agonist ivuxolimab in advanced cancers. Libraries were prepared by immunoSEQ multiplex PCR; TCRdb keeps only in-frame clonotypes and omits some of them. This sample yields about 48,000 clones, of which roughly 85% are seen a single time; 9.9% belongs to the top ten. The sample was CD4+ or CD8+ T cells sorted from blood, taken in a trial of the OX40 agonist ivuxolimab. Receptors were obtained from an adult with an advanced solid tumor such as melanoma, head and neck, liver or kidney cancer. Both conserved end residues are part of each CDR3. The D gene is left open where the match is weak. Clone size appears in some rows only: once, few, many, or a class for an expanded clone.

cdr3_aa cdr3_nt clone_size v_call d_call j_call
CASSYDQGYGYTF TGTGCCAGCAGTTACGATCAGGGATATGGCTACACCTTC - TRBV6-6 - TRBJ1-2
CASSLIGGKRYNEQFF TGTGCCAGCAGTTTAATAGGAGGTAAGCGGTACAATGAGCAGTTCTTC - TRBV28 - TRBJ2-1
CASSLFPQSQLSGANVLTF TGTGCCAGCAGCTTATTCCCCCAGTCCCAACTATCAGGGGCCAACGTCCTGACTTTC - TRBV7-9 - TRBJ2-6
CASSGARVSSTDTQYF TGTGCCAGCAGTGGTGCTAGGGTTTCTAGCACAGATACGCAGTATTTT - TRBV6-1 - TRBJ2-3
CASSSLRGQGIEQYF TGTGCCAGCAGCTCACTTAGGGGACAGGGCATAGAGCAGTACTTC - TRBV7-9 TRBD1 TRBJ2-7
CASSSTLSYNEQFF TGTGCCAGCAGTTCGACACTATCCTACAATGAGCAGTTCTTC - TRBV6-6 - TRBJ2-1
CASRAVATGELFF TGTGCCAGCAGGGCTGTCGCCACCGGGGAGCTGTTTTTT - TRBV7-2 - TRBJ2-2
CAISGSTSAQETQYF TGTGCCATCAGTGGGTCCACTAGCGCCCAAGAGACCCAGTACTTC - TRBV10-3 TRBD2 TRBJ2-5
CSVELAYEQYF TGCAGCGTTGAATTGGCCTACGAGCAGTACTTC - TRBV29-1 - TRBJ2-7
CASGLFNQPQHF TGTGCCAGCGGTCTTTTTAATCAGCCCCAGCATTTT - TRBV19 - TRBJ1-5
CASSLFPHSGRSFNEQFF TGTGCCAGCAGCTTATTCCCACATAGCGGGAGATCGTTCAATGAGCAGTTCTTC - TRBV5-4 TRBD2 TRBJ2-1
CASRRTSLLSEQYF TGTGCCAGCAGACGGACTAGCCTCCTTTCCGAGCAGTACTTC once TRBV6-5 TRBD2 TRBJ2-7
CASKKPGSNEQFF TGTGCCAGTAAAAAGCCGGGTTCGAATGAGCAGTTCTTC few TRBV19 - TRBJ2-1
CASSKPGPPYEQYF TGTGCCAGTAGTAAACCGGGTCCTCCCTACGAGCAGTACTTC - TRBV19 - TRBJ2-7
CASSLEGRDEQFF TGTGCCAGCTCACTGGAGGGGAGGGATGAGCAGTTCTTC - TRBV18 TRBD2 TRBJ2-1
CAWTALTFNYGYTF TGTGCCTGGACAGCCCTGACCTTTAACTATGGCTACACCTTC - TRBV30 - TRBJ1-2
CASSQDWGAQPQHF TGTGCCAGCAGCCAAGATTGGGGGGCTCAGCCCCAGCATTTT - TRBV4-2 - TRBJ1-5
CSAFNNEQFF TGCAGTGCCTTCAACAATGAGCAGTTCTTC - TRBV20-1 - TRBJ2-1
CASSLAGTYSYEQYF TGCGCCAGCAGCTTGGCCGGGACTTACTCCTACGAGCAGTACTTC once TRBV5-1 - TRBJ2-7
CASSGQRGREQYF TGTGCCAGTAGTGGCCAGCGGGGGCGCGAGCAGTACTTC - TRBV19 TRBD2 TRBJ2-7
CALVAGTGLGEQYF TGTGCCCTGGTAGCGGGTACGGGTTTAGGCGAGCAGTACTTC - TRBV30 TRBD2 TRBJ2-7
CASRSDRLTEAFF TGTGCCAGCAGAAGCGACAGGCTCACTGAAGCTTTCTTT - TRBV6-6 - TRBJ1-1
CASSLGYYNEQFF TGTGCCAGCAGCTTAGGTTACTACAATGAGCAGTTCTTC - TRBV11-2 - TRBJ2-1
CASSLGQGYNEKLFF TGTGCCAGCAGTTTAGGACAGGGGTATAATGAAAAACTGTTTTTT once TRBV28 TRBD1 TRBJ1-4
CASKDYGDYGYTF TGTGCCAGTAAGGACTATGGCGACTATGGCTACACCTTC - TRBV19 - TRBJ1-2
CASSELAGIYNEQFF TGTGCCAGCAGCGAACTAGCGGGGATTTACAATGAGCAGTTCTTC once TRBV14 TRBD2 TRBJ2-1
CASSELESYGYTF TGTGCCAGCAGTGAATTGGAGAGCTATGGCTACACCTTC medium-sized TRBV2 - TRBJ1-2
CASSPLAANTEAFF TGTGCCAGCTCACCACTGGCAGCGAACACTGAAGCTTTCTTT - TRBV18 - TRBJ1-1
CASSLGSHQETQYF TGTGCCAGCAGCTTGGGCAGCCACCAAGAGACCCAGTACTTC - TRBV7-2 - TRBJ2-5
CASEAEGEQFF TGTGCCAGCGAGGCAGAAGGGGAGCAGTTCTTC few TRBV6-1 - TRBJ2-1
CAWSVRTYGYTF TGTGCCTGGAGTGTACGAACGTATGGCTACACCTTC - TRBV30 - TRBJ1-2